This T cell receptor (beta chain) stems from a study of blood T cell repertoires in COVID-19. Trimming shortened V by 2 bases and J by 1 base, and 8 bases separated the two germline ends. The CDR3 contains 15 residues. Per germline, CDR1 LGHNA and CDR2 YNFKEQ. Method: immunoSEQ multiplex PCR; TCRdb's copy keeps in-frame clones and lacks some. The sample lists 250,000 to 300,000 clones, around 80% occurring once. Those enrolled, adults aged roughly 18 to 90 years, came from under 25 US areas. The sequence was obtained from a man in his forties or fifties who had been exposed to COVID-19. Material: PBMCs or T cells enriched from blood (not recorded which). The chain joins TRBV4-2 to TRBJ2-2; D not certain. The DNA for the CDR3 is TGTGCCAGCAGCCAAACCGAACTGAACACCGGGGAGCTGTTTTTT. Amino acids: CASSQTELNTGELFF.